The clone carrying this TCR beta chain appeared once. Trimming shortened V by 9 bases and J by 0 bases, and 11 bases separated the two germline ends. The CDR3 covers 14 residues. Germline lookup yields CDR1 LNHDA and CDR2 SQIVND (reference sequence). The data were obtained in a study of blood T cell repertoires in COVID-19. Whole-study context: Acute-phase and convalescent COVID-19 samples originated in the United States, Italy and Spain. The cDNA or gDNA used as material had been derived from T cells, B-cell-depleted T cells, or PBMCs.

Authors' methods: Reference gene primer amplification yielded estimated nucleated cell counts. This table comes from immunoSEQ multiplex PCR, and its TCRdb copy is limited to in-frame clones, with some not included. Clonal size and the V and J genes are those of that table, whereas D and trimming came from the DNA. The sample has 98,000 or so clones, just over 85% seen once. The clonotype was recovered from a human donor in a cohort sampled during active COVID-19. Sequenced material: peripheral blood. The V and J genes are TRBV19 and TRBJ1-4; TRBD1 might be the D (6 bases). The CDR3 sequence: CASCRGSTNEKLFF. For the CDR3, the DNA is TGTGCCAGCTGCAGGGGATCAACTAATGAAAAACTGTTTTTT.